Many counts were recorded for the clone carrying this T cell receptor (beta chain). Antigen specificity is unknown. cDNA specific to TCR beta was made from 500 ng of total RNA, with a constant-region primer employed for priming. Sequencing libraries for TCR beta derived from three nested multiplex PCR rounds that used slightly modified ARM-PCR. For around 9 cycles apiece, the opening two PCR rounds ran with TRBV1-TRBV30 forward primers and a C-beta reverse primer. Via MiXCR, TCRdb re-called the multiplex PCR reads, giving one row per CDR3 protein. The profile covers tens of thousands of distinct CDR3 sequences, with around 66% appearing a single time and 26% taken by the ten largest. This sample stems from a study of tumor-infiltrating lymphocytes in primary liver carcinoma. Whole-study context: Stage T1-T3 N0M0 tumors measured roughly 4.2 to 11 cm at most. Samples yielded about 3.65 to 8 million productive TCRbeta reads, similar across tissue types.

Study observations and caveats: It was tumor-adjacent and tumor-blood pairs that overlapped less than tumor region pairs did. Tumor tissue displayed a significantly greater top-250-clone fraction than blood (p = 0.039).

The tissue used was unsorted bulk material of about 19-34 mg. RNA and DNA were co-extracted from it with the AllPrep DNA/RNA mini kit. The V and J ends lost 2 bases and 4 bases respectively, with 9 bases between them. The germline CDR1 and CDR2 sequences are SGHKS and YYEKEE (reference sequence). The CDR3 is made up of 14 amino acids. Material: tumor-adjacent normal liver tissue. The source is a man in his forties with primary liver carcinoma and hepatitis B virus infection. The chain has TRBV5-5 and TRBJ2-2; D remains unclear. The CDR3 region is CASSFWLATGELFF. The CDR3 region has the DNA TGTGCCAGCAGCTTTTGGCTGGCCACCGGGGAGCTGTTTTTT.